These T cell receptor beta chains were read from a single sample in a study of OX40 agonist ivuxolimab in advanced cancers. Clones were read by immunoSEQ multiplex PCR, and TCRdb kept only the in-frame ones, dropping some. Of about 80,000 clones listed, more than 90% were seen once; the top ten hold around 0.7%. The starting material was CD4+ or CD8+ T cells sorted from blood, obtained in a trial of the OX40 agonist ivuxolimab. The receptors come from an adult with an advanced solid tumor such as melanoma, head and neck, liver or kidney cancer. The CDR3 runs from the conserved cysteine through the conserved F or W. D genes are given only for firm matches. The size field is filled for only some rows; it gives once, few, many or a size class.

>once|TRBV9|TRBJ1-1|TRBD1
TGTGCCAGCAGCGCAACAGGGGGAATTGGGGAGGCTTTCTTT
CASSATGGIGEAFF
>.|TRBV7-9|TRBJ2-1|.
TGTGCCAGCACCCCCCCAGCTCCCCGTGAGCAGTTCTTC
CASTPPAPREQFF
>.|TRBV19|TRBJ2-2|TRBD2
TGTGCCAGTAGTATCGGAGCGGGACTGAACACCGGGGAGCTGTTTTTT
CASSIGAGLNTGELFF
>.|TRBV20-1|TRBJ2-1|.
TGCAGTGCTAGAGACGGACTTTGGCAGTTCTTC
CSARDGLWQFF
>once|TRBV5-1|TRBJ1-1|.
TGCGCCAGCAGCTTGGTTGGTGGGGACACTGAAGCTTTCTTT
CASSLVGGDTEAFF
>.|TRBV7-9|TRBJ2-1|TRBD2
TGTGCCAGCAGCCGCGGGACTAGCGGGAGGAATGAGCAGTTCTTC
CASSRGTSGRNEQFF
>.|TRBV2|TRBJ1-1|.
TGTGCCAGCCAAATTGTGAACACTGAAGCTTTCTTT
CASQIVNTEAFF
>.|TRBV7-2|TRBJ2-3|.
TGTGCCAGCAGATTCGCCCTCACTAGAACAGATACGCAGTATTTT
CASRFALTRTDTQYF
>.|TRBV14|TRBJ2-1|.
TGTGCCAGCAGCCAATCGCTAGGGGGGAATGAGCAGTTCTTC
CASSQSLGGNEQFF
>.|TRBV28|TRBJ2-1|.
TGTGCCAGCATTTCGGGGCGTTACAATGAGCAGTTCTTC
CASISGRYNEQFF
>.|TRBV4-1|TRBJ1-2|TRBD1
TGCGCCAGCAGCCCCCAGGGGGAGGCTAACTATGGCTACACCTTC
CASSPQGEANYGYTF
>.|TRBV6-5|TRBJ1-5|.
TGTGCCAGCAGTCCCCGCGTGGGGCAGCCCCAGCATTTT
CASSPRVGQPQHF
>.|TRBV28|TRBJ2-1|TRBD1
TGTGCCAGCAGTCCTGGGGACAGGGGACCCTACAATGAGCAGTTCTTC
CASSPGDRGPYNEQFF
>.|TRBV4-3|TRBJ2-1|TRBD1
TGCGCCAGCAGCCAAGTTGGGACAGCCTACAATGAGCAGTTCTTC
CASSQVGTAYNEQFF
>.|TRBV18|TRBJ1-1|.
TGTGCCAGCTCACCAGCAGGGGACACTGAAGCTTTCTTT
CASSPAGDTEAFF
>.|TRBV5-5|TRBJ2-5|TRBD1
TGTGCCAGCAGCACCGGGACAGGGCTCGAGACCCAGTACTTC
CASSTGTGLETQYF
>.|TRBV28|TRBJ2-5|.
TGTGCCAGCAGTGCCTCCCAAACGGGAGCGAGAGAGACCCAGTACTTC
CASSASQTGARETQYF
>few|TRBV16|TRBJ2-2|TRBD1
TGTGCCAGCAGCCAACGGACAGGGAATACCGGGGAGCTGTTTTTT
CASSQRTGNTGELFF
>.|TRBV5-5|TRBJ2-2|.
TGTGCCAGCACCCAAGGCGGGGAGCTGTTTTTT
CASTQGGELFF
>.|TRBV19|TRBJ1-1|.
TGTGCCAGTAGTATCGGGGAAGTGGCCACTGAAGCTTTCTTT
CASSIGEVATEAFF
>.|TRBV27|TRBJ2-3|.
TGTGCCAGCAGCTACGTGGGAGCTAGCACAGATACGCAGTATTTT
CASSYVGASTDTQYF
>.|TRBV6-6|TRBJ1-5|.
TGTGCCAGCAGTTACCAAACAGGGTCGGATCAGCCCCAGCATTTT
CASSYQTGSDQPQHF
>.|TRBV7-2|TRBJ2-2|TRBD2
TGTGCCAGCAGCTCGGGACTAGCGGGCAGTAGAGGGGAGCTGTTTTTT
CASSSGLAGSRGELFF
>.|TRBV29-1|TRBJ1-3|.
TGCAGCGCCCGGGGCTCTGGAAACACCATATATTTT
CSARGSGNTIYF
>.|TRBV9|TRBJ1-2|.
TGTGCCAGCGGCGGGACCTATGGCTACACCTTC
CASGGTYGYTF
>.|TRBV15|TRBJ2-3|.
TGTGCCACCAGCAGAGAGCGTAGCACAGATACGCAGTATTTT
CATSRERSTDTQYF
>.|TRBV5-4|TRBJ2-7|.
TGTGCCAGCAGCACTGACGGTGGGGGAAACTACGAGCAGTACTTC
CASSTDGGGNYEQYF
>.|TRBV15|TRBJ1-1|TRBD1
TGTGCCACCAGCAGAACTACCGGGACAGGGTGGACCACTGAAGCTTTCTTT
CATSRTTGTGWTTEAFF
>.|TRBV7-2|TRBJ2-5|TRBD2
TGTGCCAGCAGCCGGGGGGGAGAAGAGACCCAGTACTTC
CASSRGGEETQYF
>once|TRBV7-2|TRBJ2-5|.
TGTGCCAGCAGCTTATCCTACCAAGAGACCCAGTACTTC
CASSLSYQETQYF
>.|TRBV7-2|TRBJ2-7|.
TGTGCCAGCAGCTTAGCTGCCAAATCGGCTTACGAGCAGTACTTC
CASSLAAKSAYEQYF
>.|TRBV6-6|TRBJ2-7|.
TGTGCCAGCAGTGTTCCGGGACACTCTTACGAGCAGTACTTC
CASSVPGHSYEQYF
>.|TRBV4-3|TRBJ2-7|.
TGCGCCAGCAGCCAAGATATCCAGCCCTGGGCCCACGAGCAGTACTTC
CASSQDIQPWAHEQYF
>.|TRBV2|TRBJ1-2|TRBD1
TGTGCCAGCAAACAGGGGGCCGATGGCTACACCTTC
CASKQGADGYTF
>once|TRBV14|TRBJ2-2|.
TGTGCCAGCAGCCCCCAGGGTCGGGGGACCGGGGAGCTGTTTTTT
CASSPQGRGTGELFF
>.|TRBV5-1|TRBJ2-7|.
TGCGCCAGCAGCTTGGCGGGAGCCTCCTACGAGCAGTACTTC
CASSLAGASYEQYF
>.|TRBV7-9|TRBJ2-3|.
TGTGCCAGCAGCTCGGGACACCAAGGGCTAACAGATACGCAGTATTTT
CASSSGHQGLTDTQYF
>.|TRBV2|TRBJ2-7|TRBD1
TGTGCCAGCAGTGACGGGACAGTTAACGGGGTGCAGTACTTC
CASSDGTVNGVQYF
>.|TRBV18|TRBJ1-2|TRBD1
TGTGCCAGCTCACCCCCCGGCGGGACAGACTATGGCTACACCTTC
CASSPPGGTDYGYTF
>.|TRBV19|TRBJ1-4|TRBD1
TGTGCCAGTAGTATAGGACAGGGCGGAAATGAAAAACTGTTTTTT
CASSIGQGGNEKLFF
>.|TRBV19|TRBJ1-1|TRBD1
TGTGCCAGTAACCGGGGACAGGGGGCTAACACTGAAGCTTTCTTT
CASNRGQGANTEAFF
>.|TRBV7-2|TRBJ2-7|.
TGTGCCAGCAGCTTCGGTGGGACGGCTGCCTACGAGCAGTACTTC
CASSFGGTAAYEQYF
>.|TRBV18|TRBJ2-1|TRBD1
TGTGCCAGCTCACCCGGACAGGGGTACAATGAGCAGTTCTTC
CASSPGQGYNEQFF
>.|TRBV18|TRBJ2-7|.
TGTGCCAGCTCACCAGGGCGGAGCTCCTACGAGCAGTACTTC
CASSPGRSSYEQYF
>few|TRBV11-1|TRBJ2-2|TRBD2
TGTGCCAGCACCCCCTCGGGGCTAGCGGGAGGTTCGGTCGGGGAGCTGTTTTTT
CASTPSGLAGGSVGELFF
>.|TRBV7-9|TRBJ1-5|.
TGTGCCAGCAGCTTAGCGTCGGTGGGTAATCAGCCCCAGCATTTT
CASSLASVGNQPQHF
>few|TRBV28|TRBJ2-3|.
TGTGCCAGCAGTGGACGCCCGGGTCGGGATACGCAGTATTTT
CASSGRPGRDTQYF